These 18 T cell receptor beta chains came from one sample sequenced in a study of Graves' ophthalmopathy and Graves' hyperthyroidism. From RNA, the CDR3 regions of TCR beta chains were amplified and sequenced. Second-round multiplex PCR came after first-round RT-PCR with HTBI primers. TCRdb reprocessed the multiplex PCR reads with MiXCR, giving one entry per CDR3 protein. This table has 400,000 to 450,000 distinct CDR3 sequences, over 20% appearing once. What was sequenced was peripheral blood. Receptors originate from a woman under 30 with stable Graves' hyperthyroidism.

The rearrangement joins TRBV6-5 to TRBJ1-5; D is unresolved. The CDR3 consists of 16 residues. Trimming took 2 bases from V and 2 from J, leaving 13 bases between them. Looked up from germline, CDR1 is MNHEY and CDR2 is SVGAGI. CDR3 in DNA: TGTGCCAGCAGTTACGAAGCGGGCGTAGGCAATCAGCCCCAGCATTTT. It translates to CASSYEAGVGNQPQHF.

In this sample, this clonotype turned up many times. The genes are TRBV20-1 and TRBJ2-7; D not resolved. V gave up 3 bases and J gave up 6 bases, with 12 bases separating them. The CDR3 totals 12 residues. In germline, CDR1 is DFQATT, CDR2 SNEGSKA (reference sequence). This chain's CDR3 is CSASVGSREQYF. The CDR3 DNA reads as TGCAGTGCTAGTGTGGGATCGCGCGAGCAGTACTTC.

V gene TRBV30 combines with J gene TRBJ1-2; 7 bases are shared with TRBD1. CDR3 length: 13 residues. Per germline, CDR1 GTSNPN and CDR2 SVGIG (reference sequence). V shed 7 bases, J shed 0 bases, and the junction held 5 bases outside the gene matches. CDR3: CAYRQGPNYGYTF. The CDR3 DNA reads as TGTGCCTACCGACAGGGCCCTAACTATGGCTACACCTTC.

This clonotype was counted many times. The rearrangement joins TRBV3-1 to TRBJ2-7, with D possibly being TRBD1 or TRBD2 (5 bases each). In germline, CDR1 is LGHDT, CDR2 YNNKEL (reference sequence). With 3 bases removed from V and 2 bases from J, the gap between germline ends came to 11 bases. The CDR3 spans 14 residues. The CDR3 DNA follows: TGTGCCAGCAGCCACCCCGGGGCTACCTACGAGCAGTACTTC. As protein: CASSHPGATYEQYF.

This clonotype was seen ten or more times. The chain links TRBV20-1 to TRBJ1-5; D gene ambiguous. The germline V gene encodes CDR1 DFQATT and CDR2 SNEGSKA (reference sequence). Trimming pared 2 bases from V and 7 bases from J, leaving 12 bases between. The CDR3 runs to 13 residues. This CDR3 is CSARHNGYQPQHF. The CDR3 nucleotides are TGCAGTGCTAGACACAATGGGTACCAGCCCCAGCATTTT.

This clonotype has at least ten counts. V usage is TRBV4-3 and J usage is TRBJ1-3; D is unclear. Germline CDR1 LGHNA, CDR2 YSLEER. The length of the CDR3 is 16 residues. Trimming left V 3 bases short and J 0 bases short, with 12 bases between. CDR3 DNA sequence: TGCGCCAGCAGCCAGGACTGGGCCGCCTCTGGAAACACCATATATTTT. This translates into CASSQDWAASGNTIYF.

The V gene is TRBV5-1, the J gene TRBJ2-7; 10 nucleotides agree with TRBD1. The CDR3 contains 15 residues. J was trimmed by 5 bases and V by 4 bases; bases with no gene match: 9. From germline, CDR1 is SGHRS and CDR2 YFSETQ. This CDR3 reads CASSPRQGATNEQYF. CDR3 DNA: TGCGCCAGCAGCCCGAGACAGGGGGCTACAAACGAGCAGTACTTC.

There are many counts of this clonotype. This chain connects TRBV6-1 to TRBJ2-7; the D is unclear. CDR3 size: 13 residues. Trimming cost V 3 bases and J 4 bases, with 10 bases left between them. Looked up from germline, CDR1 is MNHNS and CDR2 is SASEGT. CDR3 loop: CASSDGLGYEQYF. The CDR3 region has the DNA TGTGCCAGCAGTGACGGCCTGGGATACGAGCAGTACTTC.

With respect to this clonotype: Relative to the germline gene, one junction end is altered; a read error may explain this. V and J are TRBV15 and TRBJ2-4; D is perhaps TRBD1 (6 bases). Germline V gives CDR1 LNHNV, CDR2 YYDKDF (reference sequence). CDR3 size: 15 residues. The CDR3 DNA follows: TGTGCCACCAGCAGATACGGACAGAACCTAAACATTAAGTACTTC. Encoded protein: CATSRYGQNLNIKYF.

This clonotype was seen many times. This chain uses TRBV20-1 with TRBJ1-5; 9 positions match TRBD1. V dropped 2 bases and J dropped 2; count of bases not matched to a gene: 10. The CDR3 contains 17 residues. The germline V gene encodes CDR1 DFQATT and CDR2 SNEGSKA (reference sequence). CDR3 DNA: TGCAGTGCTAGAAGGGCGACAGGGGGTTTGCGCAATCAGCCCCAGCATTTT. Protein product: CSARRATGGLRNQPQHF.

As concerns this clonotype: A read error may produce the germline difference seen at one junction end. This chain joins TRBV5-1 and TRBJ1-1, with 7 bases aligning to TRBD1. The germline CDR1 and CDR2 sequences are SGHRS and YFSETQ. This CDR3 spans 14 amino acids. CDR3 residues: CASSFGTVNTEALF. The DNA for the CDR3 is TGCGCCAGCAGCTTCGGGACAGTGAACACTGAAGCTCTCTTT.

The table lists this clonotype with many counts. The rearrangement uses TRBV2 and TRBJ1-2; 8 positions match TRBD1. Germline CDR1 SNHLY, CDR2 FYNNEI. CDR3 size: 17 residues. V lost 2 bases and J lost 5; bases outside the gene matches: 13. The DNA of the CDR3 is TGTGCCAGCAGTGAAAAGGGACAGGCGCCTCCTCAGTATGGCTACACCTTC. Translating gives CASSEKGQAPPQYGYTF. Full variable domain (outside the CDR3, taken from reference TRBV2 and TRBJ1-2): EPEVTQTPSHQVTQMGQEVILRCVPISNHLYFYWYRQILGQKVEFLVSFYNNEISEKSEIFDDQFSVERPDGSNFTLKIRSTKLEDSAMYFCASSEKGQAPPQYGYTFGSGTRLTVV.

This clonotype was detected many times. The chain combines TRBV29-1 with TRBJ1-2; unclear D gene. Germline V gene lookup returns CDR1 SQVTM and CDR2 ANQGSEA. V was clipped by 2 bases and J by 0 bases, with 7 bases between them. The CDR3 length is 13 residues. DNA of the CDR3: TGCAGCGTTGAACCAGCCTCTAACTATGGCTACACCTTC. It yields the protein CSVEPASNYGYTF.

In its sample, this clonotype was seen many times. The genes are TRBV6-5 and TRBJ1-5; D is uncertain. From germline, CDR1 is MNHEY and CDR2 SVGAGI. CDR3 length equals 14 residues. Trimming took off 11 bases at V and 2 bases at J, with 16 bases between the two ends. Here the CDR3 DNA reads TGTGCCTCATCTAGGGCGGGTGGCAATCAGCCCCAGCATTTT. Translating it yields CASSRAGGNQPQHF.

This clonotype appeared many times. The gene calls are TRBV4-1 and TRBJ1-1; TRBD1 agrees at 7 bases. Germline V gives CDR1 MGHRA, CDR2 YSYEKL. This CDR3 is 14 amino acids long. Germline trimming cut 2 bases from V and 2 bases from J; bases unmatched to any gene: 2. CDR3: CASSQHRGNTEAFF. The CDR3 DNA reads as TGCGCCAGCAGCCAACACAGGGGAAACACTGAAGCTTTCTTT.

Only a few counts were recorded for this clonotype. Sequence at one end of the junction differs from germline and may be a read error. The CDR3 region has the DNA TGTGCCAGCAGCTTCGGGACAGGGGGCTATCGCTACACCTTC. It encodes CASSFGTGGYRYTF. The genes are TRBV7-2 and TRBJ1-2, with TRBD1 matching 12 bases. Germline V gene lookup returns CDR1 SGHTA and CDR2 FQGNSA. CDR3 length equals 14 residues.

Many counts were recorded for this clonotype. CDR3 sequence: CASSLGTASGNTIYF. CDR3 DNA sequence: TGTGCCAGCAGCTTAGGGACAGCCTCTGGAAACACCATATATTTT. The chain recombines TRBV7-2 with TRBJ1-3; perhaps TRBD1 as D (6 bases). V lost 1 base and J lost 0, with 7 bases in between. This CDR3 has 15 amino acids. CDR1 and CDR2 from the germline V gene are SGHTA and FQGNSA.

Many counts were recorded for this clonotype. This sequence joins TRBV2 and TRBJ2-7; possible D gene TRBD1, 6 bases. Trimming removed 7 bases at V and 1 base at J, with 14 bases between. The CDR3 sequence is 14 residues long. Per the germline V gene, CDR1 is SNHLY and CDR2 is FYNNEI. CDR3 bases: TGTGCCAGCAACTGGGGGCGAGAGTCCTACGAGCAGTACTTC. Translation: CASNWGRESYEQYF.